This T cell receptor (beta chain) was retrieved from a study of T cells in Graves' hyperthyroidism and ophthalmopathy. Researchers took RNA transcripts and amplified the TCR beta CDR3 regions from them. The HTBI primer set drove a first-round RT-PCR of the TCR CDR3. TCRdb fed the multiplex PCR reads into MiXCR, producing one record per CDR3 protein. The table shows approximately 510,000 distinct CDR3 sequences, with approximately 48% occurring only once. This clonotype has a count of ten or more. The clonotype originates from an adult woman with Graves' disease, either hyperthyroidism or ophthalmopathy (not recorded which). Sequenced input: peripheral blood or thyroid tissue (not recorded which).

The CDR3, as DNA: TGTGCCAGCAGTTTTGGGACAGGGGGATATACCGGGGAGCTGTTTTTT. Protein product: CASSFGTGGYTGELFF. The chain links TRBV7-2 to TRBJ2-2; TRBD1 aligns across 11 bases. The V gene end was trimmed by 6 bases and the J gene end by 5 bases; junction bases not matched to a gene: 8. The CDR3 covers 16 residues. The germline V gene has CDR1 SGHTA and CDR2 FQGNSA. Full variable domain (missing parts from reference TRBV7-2 and TRBJ2-2): GAGVSQSPSNKVTEKGKDVELRCDPISGHTALYWYRQSLGQGLEFLIYFQGNSAPDKSGLPSDRFSAERTGGSVSTLTIQRTQQEDSAVYLCASSFGTGGYTGELFFGEGSRLTVL.